This T cell receptor (beta chain) was recovered during a study of control samples from healthy donors and cancer patients. Measured with immunoSEQ multiplex PCR; TCRdb has only the in-frame clones, and not every one. Here the sample spans about 220,000 clones, just under 95% being singletons. What was sequenced was blood. This receptor was obtained from a man aged 50-59 years in good health.

CDR3 sequence reads: CASSHRDRHYGYTF. As DNA, the CDR3 is TGTGCCAGCAGCCACCGGGACAGGCATTATGGCTACACCTTC. The V gene is TRBV14, the J gene TRBJ1-2, with TRBD1 identical over 8 bases. Germline V CDR1 and CDR2: SGHDN, FVKESK. J lost 5 bases, V lost 3 bases, and 5 bases had no gene match. The CDR3 loop spans 14 amino acids.